Listed below are T cell receptor beta chains from one sample, sequenced in a study of blood T cell repertoires in COVID-19. The data were produced by immunoSEQ multiplex PCR, yet TCRdb's version contains in-frame clones alone and is incomplete. The sample lists 310,000 or so clones, roughly 84% occurring once. The sequenced sample consisted of peripheral blood. Every receptor here comes from a man over 45 with active or convalescent COVID-19. CDR3s include the opening cysteine and the closing phenylalanine or tryptophan. The D gene is left open where the match is weak. The listing skips clone size in some rows; elsewhere it reads once, few, many or a size class.

V	size	J	D	DNA	CDR3
TRBV5-1	-	TRBJ2-7	TRBD2	TGCGCCAGCAGCCCGTGGGCTAGCGGGAGCGAGCAGTACTTC	CASSPWASGSEQYF
TRBV28	-	TRBJ2-7	TRBD1	TGTGCCAGCAGTTCGGAAGGGACAGGGGTCTACGAGCAGTACTTC	CASSSEGTGVYEQYF
TRBV28	-	TRBJ2-3	-	TGTGCCAGCACCAACGGAGGGGCAGATACGCAGTATTTT	CASTNGGADTQYF
TRBV7-9	-	TRBJ2-2	TRBD2	TGTGCCAGCAGCCTGACTAGCGGGTCTGGGAACACCGGGGAGCTGTTTTTT	CASSLTSGSGNTGELFF
TRBV15	once	TRBJ1-3	-	TGTGCCACCAGCAGAGATCCGGGGGGCGGCAGCTCTGGAAACACCATATATTTT	CATSRDPGGGSSGNTIYF
TRBV9	-	TRBJ2-3	TRBD2	TGTGCCAGCAGCGTAGTAGGGACTAGCGCAGATACGCAGTATTTT	CASSVVGTSADTQYF
TRBV5-4	-	TRBJ2-1	-	TGTGCCAGCAGCTTAGAGGGGGGGCCCCACAATGAGCAGTTCTTC	CASSLEGGPHNEQFF
TRBV28	-	TRBJ2-1	-	TGTGCCAGCAGTTTATCTCAGGGGATCCATGAGCAGTTCTTC	CASSLSQGIHEQFF
TRBV5-4	-	TRBJ1-2	TRBD1	TGTGCCAGCAGATCCGGGACAGAGTCGATCCATGGCTACACCTTC	CASRSGTESIHGYTF
TRBV19	-	TRBJ2-6	-	TGTGCCAGTAGTCCTTGGGGCCCCAGGGCCGCTGGGGCCAACGTCCTGACTTTC	CASSPWGPRAAGANVLTF
TRBV9	-	TRBJ2-5	-	TGTGCCAGCAGCACGAGGGTTGGAGAGACCCAGTACTTC	CASSTRVGETQYF
TRBV5-4	-	TRBJ2-3	-	TGTGCCAGCAGCTGGGGCTGGGGCACAGATACGCAGTATTTT	CASSWGWGTDTQYF
TRBV3-1/TRBV3-2	few	TRBJ2-2	-	TGTGCCAGCAGCCAAGGAGTCGGCGGGGAGCTGTTTTTT	CASSQGVGGELFF
TRBV7-7	once	TRBJ2-7	-	TGTGCTAGCAGCCCGGAGAGGGCCTCCTACGAGCAGTACTTC	CASSPERASYEQYF
TRBV11-2	-	TRBJ1-1	-	TGTGCCAGCAGCTTAGCCCAGTACACTGAAGCTTTCTTT	CASSLAQYTEAFF
TRBV6-5	-	TRBJ1-1	TRBD1	TGTGCCAGCAGTTACCGCGGACAGGGTTGGACTGAAGCTTTCTTT	CASSYRGQGWTEAFF
TRBV28	once	TRBJ2-7	TRBD1	TGTGCCAGCAGTCCATGGGGGACAGAAGCCTACGAGCAGTACTTC	CASSPWGTEAYEQYF
TRBV6-5	-	TRBJ1-5	TRBD1	TGTGCCAGCAGAGCCTACAGGGGAAGTCAGCCCCAGCATTTT	CASRAYRGSQPQHF
TRBV7-2	-	TRBJ2-3	-	TGTGCCAGCAGCTTCCGGACTACCACAGATACGCAGTATTTT	CASSFRTTTDTQYF
TRBV5-1	-	TRBJ1-1	-	TGCGCCAGCAGCTGGGGGGGCCGGGGTACTGAAGCTTTCTTT	CASSWGGRGTEAFF
TRBV29-1	-	TRBJ2-2	-	TGCAGCGCCACCGAGTGGCAGGGCGGAAGGTTTCACACCGGGGAGCTGTTTTTT	CSATEWQGGRFHTGELFF
TRBV28	-	TRBJ2-7	-	TGTGCCAGCAGCCCCAACTACGAGCAGTACTTC	CASSPNYEQYF
TRBV6-5	-	TRBJ1-5	-	TGTGCCAGCGTTGGAGGGACCGGGAATCAGCCCCAGCATTTT	CASVGGTGNQPQHF
TRBV27	-	TRBJ2-7	-	TGTGCCAGCAAACCCTCAGTGGGCGCAGGCTCCTACGAGCAGTACTTC	CASKPSVGAGSYEQYF
TRBV7-8	-	TRBJ2-1	-	TGTGCCAGCAGCTTAGGGCTAGACAATGAGCAGTTCTTC	CASSLGLDNEQFF
TRBV6-2/TRBV6-3	-	TRBJ2-1	TRBD2	TGTGCCAGCAGTCCCGCGGGCGGGCTAGCGGGGGTTGCCTACAATGAGCAGTTCTTC	CASSPAGGLAGVAYNEQFF
TRBV25-1	-	TRBJ2-2	-	TGTGCCAGCAGGGAGATCGGGGAGCTGTTTTTT	CASREIGELFF
TRBV30	-	TRBJ2-1	TRBD2	TGTGCCTTGACCTCACAAGGACTAGCGGGGGGGCCAAGGGCCTACAATGAGCAGTTCTTC	CALTSQGLAGGPRAYNEQFF
TRBV11-2	-	TRBJ2-7	TRBD2	TGTGCCAGCAGTTCACAGCGGCGGGGGGGCACCTACGAGCAGTACTTC	CASSSQRRGGTYEQYF